Given below is one T cell receptor beta chain in context. The antigen is not known. This specimen comes from a study of T cells after yellow fever vaccination. General study points: Researchers cautioned that FACS-sorted repertoires could harbor abundant clonotypes contaminating from the bulk population.

TCRdb called the 5' RACE reads again in MiXCR, with one record for every CDR3 protein. The table records about 220,000 distinct CDR3 sequences, about 3% of them present only once. CDR1 and CDR2 (germline): KGHSH, LQKENI. V dropped 0 bases and J dropped 1 base, with 9 bases sitting between them. This CDR3 spans 15 amino acids. The genes are TRBV18 and TRBJ1-1; D not certain. This material consisted of CD4+ T cells sorted from PBMCs, taken 10 days after the yellow fever booster vaccination. This receptor was taken from a man younger than 30 who received the YFV17D yellow fever vaccine. The CDR3 is CASSPPSLPNTEAFF. For the CDR3, the DNA is TGTGCCAGCTCACCACCCAGCCTACCGAACACTGAAGCTTTCTTT.